This T cell receptor beta chain was captured by sequencing in a study of blood T cell repertoires in COVID-19. Per the study methods: From reference gene primer amplification, estimates of nucleated cell counts were derived. Clones were read by immunoSEQ multiplex PCR, and TCRdb kept only the in-frame ones, dropping some. V and J calls and clone size follow that table, whereas D and trimming were derived from the DNA. The table lists 250,000 or so clones, more than 75% of them singletons, with around 6.3% in the top ten. The CDR3 is 15 amino acids. V was shortened by 2 bases and J by 2 bases, with 9 bases between the two germline ends. Germline loops: CDR1 MGHRA, CDR2 YSYEKL.

The chain is built from TRBV4-1 and TRBJ2-2; weak D call: TRBD1 (6 bases). This TCR was sampled from a woman in her forties or fifties who had been exposed to COVID-19. The sample consisted of PBMCs or T cells enriched from blood (not recorded which). This CDR3 is CASSQPDRNTGELFF. DNA of the CDR3: TGCGCCAGCAGCCAACCGGACAGAAACACCGGGGAGCTGTTTTTT.